These T cell receptor beta chains were read from a single sample in a study of blood T cell repertoires in COVID-19. This table comes from immunoSEQ multiplex PCR, and its TCRdb copy is limited to in-frame clones, with some not included. The table shows about 210,000 clones, with around 82% occurring only once. The sample taken for sequencing was peripheral blood. The receptors here all came from a woman between 35 and 50 years old with acute or convalescent COVID-19. Each CDR3 is given with its conserved first and last residue. D genes are given only for firm matches. Clone size, where shown, is once, few, many, or a class for clones that have expanded.

J gene | D gene | clone size | V gene | CDR3 protein | CDR3 DNA
TRBJ1-1 | TRBD1 | NA | TRBV3-1/TRBV3-2 | CASRSGQGAVTEAFF | TGTGCCAGCAGGTCGGGACAGGGGGCTGTCACTGAAGCTTTCTTT
TRBJ1-2 | TRBD1 | NA | TRBV10-3 | CAISEDRANYGYTF | TGTGCCATCAGTGAAGACAGGGCAAACTATGGCTACACCTTC
TRBJ2-1 | TRBD1 | NA | TRBV19 | CASSLRQGVNNEQFF | TGTGCCAGTAGCTTGAGACAGGGAGTGAACAATGAGCAGTTCTTC
TRBJ2-3 | TRBD1 | NA | TRBV24-1 | CATSDLFGTGADTQYF | TGTGCCACCAGTGATTTGTTTGGGACAGGGGCAGATACGCAGTATTTT
TRBJ1-5 | NA | NA | TRBV6-5 | CASSYGAGEQPQHF | TGTGCCAGCAGTTACGGTGCGGGAGAACAGCCCCAGCATTTT
TRBJ1-2 | NA | NA | TRBV28 | CASSLGQGINYGYTF | TGTGCCAGCAGTTTGGGGCAGGGAATTAACTATGGCTACACCTTC
TRBJ1-1 | NA | NA | TRBV4-1 | CASSQAGNTEAFF | TGCGCCAGCAGCCAGGCAGGGAACACTGAAGCTTTCTTT
TRBJ1-5 | NA | NA | TRBV6-5 | CASSPPGEPQHF | TGTGCCAGCAGTCCGCCCGGGGAGCCCCAGCATTTT
TRBJ2-7 | NA | NA | TRBV27 | CASSGAEKHEQYF | TGTGCCAGCAGTGGAGCTGAAAAGCACGAGCAGTACTTC
TRBJ1-1 | NA | NA | TRBV7-2 | CASSPRVANTEAFF | TGTGCCAGCAGCCCGAGGGTGGCGAACACTGAAGCTTTCTTT
TRBJ2-7 | NA | few | TRBV20-1 | CSPAAGDEQYF | TGCAGTCCGGCGGCCGGGGACGAGCAGTACTTC
TRBJ2-2 | TRBD2 | NA | TRBV6-5 | CATRGGANTGELFF | TGTGCCACACGGGGGGGGGCGAACACCGGGGAGCTGTTTTTT
TRBJ2-2 | NA | many | TRBV21-1 | CASSKATRLGGSGELFF | TGTGCCAGCAGCAAAGCAACGAGACTAGGGGGCTCTGGGGAGCTGTTTTTT
TRBJ2-1 | NA | NA | TRBV6-2/TRBV6-3 | CASSPGLGGNEQFF | TGTGCCAGCAGCCCCGGACTAGGGGGCAATGAGCAGTTCTTC
TRBJ1-5 | NA | NA | TRBV24-1 | CATSDSQVPHQPQHF | TGTGCCACCAGTGATTCACAGGTTCCTCATCAGCCCCAGCATTTT
TRBJ2-3 | TRBD2 | NA | TRBV5-1 | CASSLTLARGGRNTQYF | TGCGCCAGCAGCTTGACTCTCGCTCGGGGGGGGAGAAATACGCAGTATTTT
TRBJ1-5 | NA | NA | TRBV27 | CARGGDQCLDQPQHF | TGTGCCAGGGGGGGAGATCAGTGCCTAGATCAGCCCCAGCATTTT
TRBJ1-2 | NA | once | TRBV7-2 | CASSPGSLAYGYTF | TGTGCCAGCAGCCCCGGGTCCCTCGCCTATGGCTACACCTTC